This is a list of T cell receptor beta chains from one sample in a study of T cell responses to AZD1222 COVID-19 vaccine. Clones were sequenced by immunoSEQ multiplex PCR, and TCRdb holds only the in-frame ones, with some missing. The sample contains approximately 100,000 clones, 91% of which appear only once. Sequenced here: peripheral blood, sampled on day 0 of AZD1222 vaccination. The receptors come from an adult in good health. The CDR3 runs from the conserved cysteine through the conserved F or W. Fields, in order: V gene, J gene, D gene, clone size, CDR3 DNA, CDR3 protein. The D gene is left open where the match is weak. Size tells how often a clone was seen (once, few, many) or the class of an expanded clone, and some rows leave it out.

v_call: TRBV6-1
j_call: TRBJ2-1
d_call: .
clone_size: .
cdr3_nt: TGTGCCAGCAGTGAATTATCAGGGACGGCCAGTGAGCAGTTCTTC
cdr3_aa: CASSELSGTASEQFF

v_call: TRBV6-5
j_call: TRBJ2-7
d_call: TRBD1
clone_size: .
cdr3_nt: TGTGCCAGCAGCCCGGGACAGGGTTCCTACGAGCAGTACTTC
cdr3_aa: CASSPGQGSYEQYF

v_call: TRBV5-1
j_call: TRBJ1-2
d_call: .
clone_size: .
cdr3_nt: TGCGCCAGCAGCTTAGGGTCCGGCTACACCTTC
cdr3_aa: CASSLGSGYTF

v_call: TRBV9
j_call: TRBJ2-1
d_call: TRBD2
clone_size: .
cdr3_nt: TGTGCCAGCAGCCCATCCTTAGCGGGAGGGCCTAGTGAGGGGCGTGAGCAGTTCTTC
cdr3_aa: CASSPSLAGGPSEGREQFF

v_call: TRBV29-1
j_call: TRBJ1-1
d_call: .
clone_size: .
cdr3_nt: TGCAGCGTTGCCGGGACATTGAACACTGAAGCTTTCTTT
cdr3_aa: CSVAGTLNTEAFF

v_call: TRBV6-5
j_call: TRBJ1-5
d_call: .
clone_size: .
cdr3_nt: TGTGCCAGCAGTTACCGACACAGCAATCAGCCCCAGCATTTT
cdr3_aa: CASSYRHSNQPQHF

v_call: TRBV19
j_call: TRBJ1-2
d_call: .
clone_size: .
cdr3_nt: TGTGCCAGTAGTATGGATATTAGGACTGGCTACACCTTC
cdr3_aa: CASSMDIRTGYTF

v_call: TRBV3-1/TRBV3-2
j_call: TRBJ2-5
d_call: TRBD2
clone_size: .
cdr3_nt: TGTGCCAGCAGCCTCGGGGCCTTAGCGGGAGGGCAAGAGACCCAGTACTTC
cdr3_aa: CASSLGALAGGQETQYF

v_call: TRBV10-1
j_call: TRBJ2-3
d_call: TRBD2
clone_size: .
cdr3_nt: TGCGCCAGCAGTTTAGCGGGAGGGGGAACAGATACGCAGTATTTT
cdr3_aa: CASSLAGGGTDTQYF

v_call: TRBV4-3
j_call: TRBJ2-6
d_call: .
clone_size: .
cdr3_nt: TGCGCCAGCAGCCAAGACGGGGGTCTGTCTGGGGCCAACGTCCTGACTTTC
cdr3_aa: CASSQDGGLSGANVLTF

v_call: TRBV29-1
j_call: TRBJ1-6
d_call: TRBD1
clone_size: .
cdr3_nt: TGCAGCGTACGACAGGGCCCTAATTCACCCCTCCACTTT
cdr3_aa: CSVRQGPNSPLHF

v_call: TRBV5-1
j_call: TRBJ1-4
d_call: .
clone_size: .
cdr3_nt: TGCGCCAGCAGTTTTTCCCAGCCGGGTGAAAAACTGTTTTTT
cdr3_aa: CASSFSQPGEKLFF

v_call: TRBV11-2
j_call: TRBJ2-7
d_call: .
clone_size: few
cdr3_nt: TGTGCCAGCAGCTTAGGAGACAGTTACGAGCAGTACTTC
cdr3_aa: CASSLGDSYEQYF

v_call: TRBV7-9
j_call: TRBJ1-3
d_call: .
clone_size: .
cdr3_nt: TGTGCCAGCAGCCCCCCGGGACTGAGCTCTGGAAACACCATATATTTT
cdr3_aa: CASSPPGLSSGNTIYF

v_call: TRBV5-1
j_call: TRBJ1-4
d_call: .
clone_size: .
cdr3_nt: TGCGCCAGCAGCTTGTGGGGCACAACTAATGAAAAACTGTTTTTT
cdr3_aa: CASSLWGTTNEKLFF

v_call: TRBV9
j_call: TRBJ1-1
d_call: .
clone_size: .
cdr3_nt: TGTGCCAGCAGCGTAGGAGGCAAAGACACTGAAGCTTTCTTT
cdr3_aa: CASSVGGKDTEAFF

v_call: TRBV10-3
j_call: TRBJ2-6
d_call: .
clone_size: .
cdr3_nt: TGTGCCATCAGCCCACAGGGTTCTGGGGCCAACGTCCTGACTTTC
cdr3_aa: CAISPQGSGANVLTF